The 29 T cell receptor beta chains presented below share a single source sample, sequenced in a study of pediatric ulcerative colitis. Clones were sequenced by immunoSEQ multiplex PCR, and TCRdb holds only the in-frame ones, with some missing. The table includes tens of thousands of clones, over 80% detected once. Sequencing input: blood. All receptors derive from a girl aged 10-17 years with moderate ulcerative colitis.

The chain is built from TRBV28 and TRBJ2-5; no firm D call. This CDR3 has 11 amino acids. CDR1 and CDR2 (germline): MDHEN, SYDVKM. Trimming shortened V by 4 bases and J by 7 bases, and 7 bases separated the two germline ends. CDR3 in amino acids: CASSSKRTQYF. The CDR3 DNA sequence: TGTGCCAGCAGTTCCAAGAGGACCCAGTACTTC.

The chain employs TRBV28 and TRBJ1-3, with D unclear. V lost 3 bases, J lost 0 bases, and 6 bases lay in between. Germline-derived CDR1 and CDR2 are MDHEN and SYDVKM. The CDR3 is 14 amino acids. The CDR3 sequence: CASSFHGSGNTIYF. For the CDR3, the DNA is TGTGCCAGCAGTTTCCATGGCTCTGGAAACACCATATATTTT.

This clone was recorded once. The chain joins TRBV11-2 to TRBJ2-3; D may be TRBD2 (6 bases). This CDR3 has 15 amino acids. V shed 1 base and J shed 3 bases, with 11 bases lying between them. Per the germline V gene, CDR1 is SGHAT and CDR2 is FQNNGV. The CDR3 loop reads CASSLVSGVTDTQYF. The CDR3 DNA follows: TGTGCCAGCAGCTTAGTATCGGGGGTTACAGATACGCAGTATTTT.

The chain joins TRBV18 to TRBJ1-2, with D uncertain. Germline CDR1 KGHSH, CDR2 LQKENI. Trimming took off 2 bases at V and 2 bases at J, with 12 bases between the two ends. The CDR3 has 15 amino acids. Here the CDR3 DNA reads TGTGCCAGCTCACCAGGGCAAGTGGAAAACTATGGCTACACCTTC. Translation gives CASSPGQVENYGYTF. The variable domain in full, completed from reference TRBV18 and TRBJ1-2, reads NAGVMQNPRHLVRRRGQEARLRCSPMKGHSHVYWYRQLPEEGLKFMVYLQKENIIDESGMPKERFSAEFPKEGPSILRIQQVVRGDSAAYFCASSPGQVENYGYTFGSGTRLTVV.

The chain employs TRBV5-8 and TRBJ1-1; D call uncertain. Trimming took 4 bases from V and 5 from J, leaving 9 bases between them. The CDR3 sequence is 12 residues long. CDR1 is SGHTS and CDR2 is YDEGEE in the germline V gene. The CDR3 DNA is TGTGCCAGCAGCCTTCGGGGTACTGAAGCTTTCTTT. Amino acid sequence: CASSLRGTEAFF.

The V call is TRBV4-3, the J call TRBJ1-1; no clear D. There are 13 residues in the CDR3. The V end lost 3 bases, the J end lost 6 bases, and 11 bases lay between the germline ends. The V gene's germline CDR1 is LGHNA and CDR2 YSLEER. DNA of the CDR3: TGCGCCAGCAGCCAGGAATGGAGGTCTGAAGCTTTCTTT. It yields the protein CASSQEWRSEAFF.

The chain is built from TRBV30 and TRBJ2-1; 8 bases align to TRBD1. The CDR3 covers 14 residues. The trim removed 5 bases at V and 0 bases at J, leaving 3 bases unmatched. The germline V gene has CDR1 GTSNPN and CDR2 SVGIG (reference sequence). CDR3 nucleotide sequence: TGTGCCTGGGCAGGGGGCTTCTCCTACAATGAGCAGTTCTTC. This codes for CAWAGGFSYNEQFF.

The V and J genes are TRBV5-1 and TRBJ1-1; the match to TRBD1 covers 8 bases. Germline V gene data show CDR1 as SGHRS and CDR2 as YFSETQ. CDR3 length equals 14 residues. V was pared by 0 bases and J by 6 bases, with 4 bases of the junction left unmatched. CDR3 nucleotides: TGCGCCAGCAGCTTGGGGACAGGGACAGCTGAAGCTTTCTTT. This sequence encodes CASSLGTGTAEAFF.

This chain joins TRBV19 and TRBJ1-2, with TRBD1 matching over 8 bases. Germline-derived CDR1 and CDR2 are LNHDA and SQIVND (reference sequence). There are 17 residues in the CDR3. Trimming cost V 4 bases and J 1 base; bases outside gene matches: 11. CDR3 loop: CASSTWDRWDSNYGYTF. The CDR3 DNA follows: TGTGCCAGTAGTACCTGGGACAGGTGGGATAGTAACTATGGCTACACCTTC.

The chain recombines TRBV5-1 with TRBJ1-1, with 8 bases aligning to TRBD1. V shed 4 bases and J 6 bases; nucleotides not matched to a gene: 11. This CDR3 has 15 amino acids. Germline V gene lookup returns CDR1 SGHRS and CDR2 YFSETQ. The CDR3 protein is CASSGGQVGISEAFF. CDR3 bases: TGCGCCAGCAGCGGGGGACAGGTCGGAATCTCTGAAGCTTTCTTT.

V and J are TRBV6-5 and TRBJ1-2; D call uncertain. This CDR3 comprises 14 residues. The V gene's germline CDR1 is MNHEY and CDR2 SVGAGI. Trimming shortened V by 6 bases and J by 4 bases, and 15 bases separated the two germline ends. The CDR3: CASSLARLPYGYTF. The CDR3 DNA reads TGTGCCAGCAGCCTAGCCCGCCTTCCCTATGGCTACACCTTC.

This clone was seen a single time. This chain joins TRBV4-3 and TRBJ2-1, with D tentatively TRBD2 (6 bases). In germline, CDR1 is LGHNA, CDR2 YSLEER. The ends were cut back, 1 base at V and 4 bases at J, with 23 bases in the middle. This CDR3 has 19 residues. CDR3 loop: CASSQVLGFGGGGYNEQFF. DNA of the CDR3: TGCGCCAGCAGCCAAGTATTAGGGTTCGGGGGTGGAGGATACAATGAGCAGTTCTTC.

The chain has TRBV7-9 and TRBJ1-6; 10 bases fit TRBD1. Germline values: CDR1 SEHNR, CDR2 FQNEAQ (reference sequence). Trimming cost V 5 bases and J 8 bases; bases outside gene matches: 6. The CDR3 runs 15 residues. The chain's CDR3 is CASSRGGTGDSPLHF. DNA for the CDR3: TGTGCCAGCAGCCGCGGCGGGACAGGGGATTCACCCCTCCACTTT.

The chain joins TRBV30 to TRBJ2-7, with D perhaps being TRBD1 or TRBD2 (5 bases each). This CDR3 is 12 amino acids long. The V gene's germline CDR1 is GTSNPN and CDR2 SVGIG (reference sequence). V was cut by 4 bases and J by 3 bases, with 10 bases left in between. CDR3: CAWTGALYEQYF. The CDR3 coding sequence is TGTGCCTGGACCGGGGCACTCTACGAGCAGTACTTC.

This clone was seen a single time. This rearrangement joins TRBV14 to TRBJ1-6; D is perhaps TRBD1 (5 bases). Germline assignment: CDR1 SGHDN and CDR2 FVKESK. The CDR3 covers 15 residues. Trimming left V 0 bases short and J 4 bases short, with 7 bases between. In DNA, the CDR3 is TGTGCCAGCAGCCAAGATCGACAGTATAATTCACCCCTCCACTTT. It yields the protein CASSQDRQYNSPLHF.

The chain has TRBV7-2 and TRBJ1-2; no definite D call. This CDR3 is built from 12 residues. CDR1 and CDR2 (germline): SGHTA, FQGNSA. The V end lost 2 bases, the J end lost 1 base, and 2 bases lay between the germline ends. The CDR3 is CASSLRNYGYTF. The DNA of the CDR3 is TGTGCCAGCAGCTTACGTAACTATGGCTACACCTTC.

The chain carries TRBV11-1 and TRBJ2-7; TRBD2 aligns across 7 bases. This CDR3 contains 16 residues. The ends lost 5 bases at V and 1 base at J; junction bases unmatched: 11. Germline V lookup: CDR1 SGHAT, CDR2 FQDESV (reference sequence). The DNA for the CDR3 is TGTGCCAGCAGCATTCTGTGGGCGGGGGAATCCTACGAGCAGTACTTC. The encoded protein is CASSILWAGESYEQYF.

V is TRBV19 and J is TRBJ1-6; D unclear. This CDR3 contains 15 residues. CDR1 is LNHDA and CDR2 is SQIVND in the germline V gene (reference sequence). With 3 bases removed from V and 8 bases from J, the gap between germline ends came to 14 bases. CDR3 region: CASSIYPRADSPLHF. Written as DNA, the CDR3 is TGTGCCAGTAGTATTTACCCCCGAGCAGATTCACCCCTCCACTTT. The full variable domain, rest sourced from reference TRBV19 and TRBJ1-6, is DGGITQSPKYLFRKEGQNVTLSCEQNLNHDAMYWYRQDPGQGLRLIYYSQIVNDFQKGDIAEGYSVSREKKESFPLTVTSAQKNPTAFYLCASSIYPRADSPLHFGNGTRLTVT.

This chain connects TRBV10-3 to TRBJ2-2, with D perhaps matching TRBD1 (5 bases). The CDR3 sequence is 13 residues long. From germline, CDR1 is ENHRY and CDR2 SYGVKD. Trimming pared 7 bases from V and 5 bases from J, leaving 11 bases between. This CDR3 is CAITSQVTGELFF. DNA of the CDR3: TGTGCCATCACATCACAGGTTACCGGGGAGCTGTTTTTT.

This clone showed up just once. The gene calls are TRBV6-1 and TRBJ2-7; D perhaps matches TRBD1 (6 bases). The CDR3 length is 15 residues. V was cut by 6 bases and J by 5 bases, with 20 bases left in between. Germline V CDR1 and CDR2: MNHNS, SASEGT. This CDR3 reads CASSGIRSRGHEQYF. In DNA form, the CDR3 reads TGTGCCAGCAGCGGAATCCGTTCCAGGGGCCACGAGCAGTACTTC.

The chain joins TRBV27 to TRBJ1-1; TRBD1 matches 7 bases. Trimming cost V 5 bases and J 4 bases; bases outside gene matches: 10. The CDR3 contains 15 residues. CDR1 and CDR2 (germline): MNHEY, SMNVEV (reference sequence). CDR3 DNA sequence: TGTGCCAGCAGTCGTGGACAGGCGCTTGGCACTGAAGCTTTCTTT. The encoded protein is CASSRGQALGTEAFF.

The chain recombines TRBV11-2 with TRBJ2-7; possibly TRBD1 or TRBD2 for D (5 bases each). V lost 8 bases and J 0 bases, leaving 17 bases between the germline ends. Germline lookup yields CDR1 SGHAT and CDR2 FQNNGV. The CDR3 spans 15 residues. The DNA for the CDR3 is TGTGCCAGCGAGCCGATGGGACCCCTCTCCTACGAGCAGTACTTC. Protein sequence: CASEPMGPLSYEQYF.

The chain recombines TRBV6-6 with TRBJ1-4; TRBD1 might be the D (5 bases). CDR3 length: 15 residues. The V gene's germline CDR1 is MNHNY and CDR2 SVGAGI (reference sequence). The ends were cut back, 5 bases at V and 7 bases at J, with 17 bases in the middle. DNA of the CDR3: TGTGCCAGCAGTACCAATACGGGACCGAGTGAAAAACTGTTTTTT. Translated: CASSTNTGPSEKLFF.

This clone was picked up one time. The chain carries TRBV7-2 and TRBJ2-2; 11 bases are a match to TRBD1. CDR1 SGHTA and CDR2 FQGNSA come from the germline V gene. V trimming: 4 bases; J trimming: 5 bases; junction bases outside the gene matches: 6. CDR3 length: 16 amino acids. This CDR3 reads CASSSGQGAVTGELFF. The CDR3 coding sequence is TGTGCCAGCAGCTCCGGACAGGGGGCGGTTACCGGGGAGCTGTTTTTT.

V gene TRBV27 combines with J gene TRBJ2-1; 7 nucleotides match TRBD2. Germline CDR1 and CDR2: MNHEY and SMNVEV (reference sequence). The CDR3 is 15 amino acids. V lost 4 bases to trimming and J lost 6 bases; unmatched junction nucleotides: 9. In nucleotides, the CDR3 is TGTGCCAGCAGTTGGGGCGGGAGTAAAGTCAATGAGCAGTTCTTC. Translating it yields CASSWGGSKVNEQFF.

The chain employs TRBV18 and TRBJ1-2; 9 nucleotides align to TRBD1. CDR1 is KGHSH and CDR2 is LQKENI in the germline V gene. V lost 1 base, J lost 6 bases, and 12 bases stayed unmatched. This CDR3 region has 17 residues. The CDR3 loop is CASSPLRTGDPGDGYTF. In DNA form, the CDR3 reads TGTGCCAGCTCACCACTTAGGACAGGGGATCCAGGCGATGGCTACACCTTC.

This clone showed up just once. The chain uses TRBV6-5 and TRBJ1-2, with D perhaps matching TRBD1 (6 bases). V was trimmed by 3 bases and J by 4 bases, leaving 18 bases between them. This CDR3 has 16 amino acids. Germline loops: CDR1 MNHEY, CDR2 SVGAGI. CDR3 nucleotide sequence: TGTGCCAGCAGTTATTCGGGGGCTCAAGGAAGCTATGGCTACACCTTC. Residues: CASSYSGAQGSYGYTF.

J is TRBJ2-7 and V is TRBV7-9, with 7 bases aligning to TRBD1. The CDR3 totals 17 residues. CDR1 SEHNR and CDR2 FQNEAQ come from the germline V gene (reference sequence). The V and J ends lost 3 bases and 3 bases, in that order; junction bases with no gene match: 14. The CDR3 is CASSFGGTGATDYEQYF. The CDR3 coding sequence is TGTGCCAGCAGCTTTGGAGGAACAGGGGCGACGGACTACGAGCAGTACTTC. Together with reference TRBV7-9 and TRBJ2-7, the CDR3 gives the full variable domain: DTGVSQNPRHKITKRGQNVTFRCDPISEHNRLYWYRQTLGQGPEFLTYFQNEAQLEKSRLLSDRFSAERPKGSFSTLEIQRTEQGDSAMYLCASSFGGTGATDYEQYFGPGTRLTVT.

This sequence joins TRBV9 and TRBJ1-4; D remains ambiguous. The germline V gene encodes CDR1 SGDLS and CDR2 YYNGEE. This CDR3 is built from 15 residues. V was shortened by 3 bases and J by 2 bases, with 11 bases between the two germline ends. CDR3 DNA sequence: TGTGCCAGCAGCGGGACCTCGGGGACTAATGAAAAACTGTTTTTT. Translating it yields CASSGTSGTNEKLFF.